This is a list of T cell receptor beta chains from one sample in a study of shared clonotypes between healthy human individuals. The protocol was immunoSEQ multiplex PCR, while the TCRdb copy is restricted to in-frame clones and leaves out a portion. The profile shows about 300,000 clones, around 72% of them singletons. The sequenced sample consisted of memory CD4+ T cells sorted from blood. The receptors shown here come from a man aged 25-45 years in good health. Both conserved end residues are part of each CDR3. D genes are given only for firm matches. For some rows the clone size is stated as once, few or many, or as a class when expanded; others skip it.

cdr3_aa	cdr3_nt	d_call	v_call	j_call	clone_size
CASSSTWDTGELFF	TGTGCCAGCAGCTCGACCTGGGACACCGGGGAGCTGTTTTTT	.	TRBV5-6	TRBJ2-2	.
CASSLVAGMTGELFF	TGTGCCAGCAGCTTGGTAGCGGGCATGACCGGGGAGCTGTTTTTT	TRBD2	TRBV7-2	TRBJ2-2	few
CANKQGSGEDTQYF	TGTGCCAACAAACAGGGCTCCGGTGAAGATACGCAGTATTTT	.	TRBV2	TRBJ2-3	.
CASSTIGRTSGSSYEQYF	TGTGCCAGTAGTACGATCGGAAGGACTAGCGGAAGCTCCTACGAGCAGTACTTC	TRBD2	TRBV19	TRBJ2-7	once
CASSRQGPGSYEQYF	TGTGCCAGCAGTAGACAGGGACCCGGCTCCTACGAGCAGTACTTC	TRBD1	TRBV25-1	TRBJ2-7	many
CASSLDGGPNYGYTF	TGTGCCAGCAGCTTAGACGGGGGACCTAACTATGGCTACACCTTC	.	TRBV7-9	TRBJ1-2	.
CASSKSRGSTVLNEKLFF	TGTGCCAGCAGCAAGTCGCGTGGATCGACAGTATTAAATGAAAAACTGTTTTTT	.	TRBV11-1	TRBJ1-4	once
CASSRLPDRTDTQYF	TGTGCCAGCTCACGTTTGCCGGACAGGACAGATACGCAGTATTTT	TRBD1	TRBV18	TRBJ2-3	once
CASRRAGVVDTQYF	TGTGCCAGCAGGAGAGCGGGAGTGGTAGATACGCAGTATTTT	TRBD2	TRBV6-5	TRBJ2-3	.
CASKGRNNQPQHF	TGTGCCAGCAAGGGACGGAACAATCAGCCCCAGCATTTT	.	TRBV27	TRBJ1-5	many
CASTEQGRAQYF	TGTGCCAGCACTGAACAGGGGAGAGCCCAGTACTTC	TRBD1	TRBV2	TRBJ2-5	.
CASSQGGASYEQYF	TGCGCCAGCAGCCAAGGAGGGGCGTCCTACGAGCAGTACTTC	.	TRBV5-1	TRBJ2-7	.
CARSVMFGWKNTEAFF	TGTGCCAGAAGCGTTATGTTCGGGTGGAAGAACACTGAAGCTTTCTTT	.	TRBV5-3	TRBJ1-1	.
CATSRDEGTQYF	TGTGCCACCAGCAGAGATGAGGGGACGCAGTATTTT	.	TRBV15	TRBJ2-3	once
CASSPYRTGGGTDTQYF	TGTGCCAGCAGCCCGTACCGTACAGGGGGCGGCACAGATACGCAGTATTTT	TRBD1	TRBV14	TRBJ2-3	.
CASSLDRQGKLFF	TGTGCCAGCAGCTTAGATCGACAGGGGAAACTGTTTTTT	TRBD1	TRBV11-2	TRBJ1-4	.
CASSERKGARAFF	TGTGCCAGCAGTGAAAGGAAGGGGGCCCGAGCTTTCTTT	TRBD1	TRBV6-1	TRBJ1-1	.
CASSTLQGDFYGYTF	TGTGCCAGTAGTACCCTCCAGGGGGATTTTTATGGCTACACCTTC	TRBD1	TRBV19	TRBJ1-2	.
CASSEGSIGGYTF	TGCGCCAGCAGTGAGGGTTCTATAGGCGGCTACACCTTC	.	TRBV10-2	TRBJ1-2	.
CASSFRDQETQYF	TGTGCCAGCAGTTTCCGGGACCAAGAGACCCAGTACTTC	.	TRBV28	TRBJ2-5	few
CASSLGAGTGGDTQYF	TGTGCCAGCAGCTTAGGGGCCGGGACAGGGGGAGATACGCAGTATTTT	TRBD1	TRBV11-3	TRBJ2-3	.
CASRKLESTDTQYF	TGTGCCAGCAGGAAACTAGAGAGCACAGATACGCAGTATTTT	.	TRBV2	TRBJ2-3	.
CAWNFGGANEKLFF	TGTGCCTGGAATTTTGGAGGAGCTAATGAAAAACTGTTTTTT	.	TRBV30	TRBJ1-4	.
CAILSPFNYEQYF	TGTGCCATCCTGAGTCCTTTTAACTACGAGCAGTACTTC	.	TRBV6-1	TRBJ2-7	.
CASSSITYPYEQYF	TGTGCCAGCAGTTCAATCACTTACCCCTACGAGCAGTACTTC	.	TRBV6-5	TRBJ2-7	.
CASSFSRGLASYNEQFF	TGCGCCAGCAGCTTTAGTCGGGGTTTGGCCTCCTACAATGAGCAGTTCTTC	.	TRBV5-1	TRBJ2-1	once
CASSLGGGYYEQYF	TGTGCCAGCAGCTTGGGAGGGGGGTACTACGAGCAGTACTTC	.	TRBV5-4	TRBJ2-7	.
CASSSSRLLAIANTGELFF	TGTGCCAGCAGCTCTAGTCGCCTTCTAGCGATAGCGAACACCGGGGAGCTGTTTTTT	.	TRBV7-8	TRBJ2-2	.
CASSSNTGELFF	TGTGCCAGCAGTTCGAACACCGGGGAGCTGTTTTTT	.	TRBV28	TRBJ2-2	few
CAWRVAAIRNNEQFF	TGTGCCTGGAGAGTAGCGGCCATCCGGAACAATGAGCAGTTCTTC	.	TRBV30	TRBJ2-1	.
CASSSISRGRGDGYEQYF	TGTGCCAGCAGCTCTATTAGTCGGGGCCGGGGTGACGGCTACGAGCAGTACTTC	.	TRBV11-2	TRBJ2-7	few
CSSGQDNEQFF	TGCAGTTCCGGGCAGGACAATGAGCAGTTCTTC	.	TRBV20-1	TRBJ2-1	.
CASSGLAGRYEQYF	TGTGCCAGCTCAGGACTAGCGGGCCGCTACGAGCAGTACTTC	TRBD2	TRBV18	TRBJ2-7	few
CASGFGANTEAFF	TGTGCCAGCGGTTTCGGGGCGAACACTGAAGCTTTCTTT	.	TRBV25-1	TRBJ1-1	.
CASSSSGANVLTF	TGTGCCAGCAGTAGCTCTGGGGCCAACGTCCTGACTTTC	.	TRBV27	TRBJ2-6	.
CASSFHRPGDEQYF	TGTGCCAGCAGTTTTCATAGGCCGGGGGACGAGCAGTACTTC	.	TRBV6-1	TRBJ2-7	many
CASRVDSEAFF	TGCGCCAGCAGGGTAGACTCTGAAGCTTTCTTT	.	TRBV5-1	TRBJ1-1	.
CASRTLGLPRLSQHF	TGTGCCAGCAGGACCCTGGGACTCCCCCGCCTGTCCCAGCATTTT	.	TRBV28	TRBJ1-5	.
CASSLAGGPTDTQYF	TGCGCCAGCAGCTTAGCGGGAGGGCCCACAGATACGCAGTATTTT	TRBD2	TRBV5-1	TRBJ2-3	.
CTSSQEAPPNEQFF	TGCACCAGCAGCCAAGAGGCCCCCCCCAATGAGCAGTTCTTC	.	TRBV1	TRBJ2-1	few
CASSSQGGWPVGANVLTF	TGTGCCAGCAGTTCGCAAGGGGGCTGGCCTGTGGGGGCCAACGTCCTGACTTTC	TRBD1	TRBV28	TRBJ2-6	few
CASSPSSYEQYF	TGTGCCAGCTCACCAAGTTCCTACGAGCAGTACTTC	.	TRBV18	TRBJ2-7	.
CATQGGSSGANVLTF	TGTGCCACCCAGGGGGGTTCCTCTGGGGCCAACGTCCTGACTTTC	.	TRBV2	TRBJ2-6	few
CASSSAATSTDTQYF	TGTGCCAGCAGTTCGGCAGCGACTAGCACAGATACGCAGTATTTT	.	TRBV27	TRBJ2-3	.
CASSYAKSGQPQHF	TGTGCCAGCAGTTACGCGAAGAGTGGACAGCCCCAGCATTTT	.	TRBV6-5	TRBJ1-5	.
CASSLAKTSTGYEQYF	TGTGCCAGCAGCTTAGCCAAGACTAGCACGGGGTACGAGCAGTACTTC	TRBD2	TRBV7-9	TRBJ2-7	many
CASRTGSGVETQYF	TGTGCCAGCAGAACAGGGTCTGGGGTGGAGACCCAGTACTTC	.	TRBV2	TRBJ2-5	.
CASSWDTGANVLTF	TGTGCCAGCAGCTGGGATACCGGGGCCAACGTCCTGACTTTC	.	TRBV7-6	TRBJ2-6	once